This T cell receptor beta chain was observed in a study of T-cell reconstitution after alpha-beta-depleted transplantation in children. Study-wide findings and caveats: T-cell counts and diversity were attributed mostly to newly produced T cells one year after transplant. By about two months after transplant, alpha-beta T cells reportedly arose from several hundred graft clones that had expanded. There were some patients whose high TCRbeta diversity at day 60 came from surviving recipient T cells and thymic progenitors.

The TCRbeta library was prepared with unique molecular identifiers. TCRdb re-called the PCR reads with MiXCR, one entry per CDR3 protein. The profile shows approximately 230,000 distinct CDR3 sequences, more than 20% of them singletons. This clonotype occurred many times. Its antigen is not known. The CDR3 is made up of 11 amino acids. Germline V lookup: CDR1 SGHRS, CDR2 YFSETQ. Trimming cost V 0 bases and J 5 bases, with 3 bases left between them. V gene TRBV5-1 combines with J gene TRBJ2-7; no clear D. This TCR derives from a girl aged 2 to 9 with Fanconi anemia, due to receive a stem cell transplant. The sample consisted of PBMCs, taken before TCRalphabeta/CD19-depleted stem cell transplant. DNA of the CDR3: TGCGCCAGCAGCTTGGAGCACGAGCAGTACTTC. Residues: CASSLEHEQYF.